This T cell receptor beta chain stems from a study of cytomegalovirus exposure and HLA in healthy donors. Germline-derived CDR1 and CDR2 are MNHGY and SVAAGI. The V and J ends lost 6 bases and 4 bases respectively, with 7 bases between them. The CDR3 sequence is 12 residues long. It was with 60 Vbeta and 13 Jbeta primers that the PCR ran. Generated by immunoSEQ multiplex PCR, the TCRdb table keeps only in-frame clones and is missing some. The data show over 150,000 clones, with roughly 81% seen just once and roughly 13% held by the top ten. The source material was PBMCs. This clonotype originated in a woman aged 50 to 65 in good health and CMV-seronegative. J is TRBJ1-5 and V is TRBV6-9; D uncertain. Here the CDR3 DNA reads TGTGCCAGCAGGGCCTTAAATCAGCCCCAGCATTTT. Translating gives CASRALNQPQHF.